Presented here are 14 T cell receptor beta chains from one specimen sequenced in a study of T cells after yellow fever vaccination. TCRdb reprocessed the 5' RACE reads with MiXCR, giving one entry per CDR3 protein. The sample lists 70,000 or so distinct CDR3 sequences; about 7.2% were seen once. Sequencing was performed on CD8+ T cells sorted from PBMCs, taken approximately 11 days after the first yellow fever vaccination. These receptors originate from a young man who received the YFV17D yellow fever vaccine.

Only a few counts were recorded for this clonotype. This chain links TRBV7-3 with TRBJ2-5; D possibly matches TRBD1 or TRBD2 (5 bases each). The CDR3 has 13 residues. Trimming shortened V by 4 bases and J by 5 bases, and 11 bases separated the two germline ends. The germline CDR1 and CDR2 sequences are SGHTA and FQGTGA. The CDR3, as DNA: TGTGCCAGCAGCTCCGGGACGAGGGAGACCCAGTACTTC. Protein: CASSSGTRETQYF.

V is TRBV5-1 and J is TRBJ2-7, with a weak D call TRBD1 (6 bases). Between the trimmed V and J ends, which lost 2 bases and 7 bases, there was a span of 19 bases. Germline loops: CDR1 SGHRS, CDR2 YFSETQ. This CDR3 contains 15 residues. The CDR3 bases are TGCGCCAGCAGCTTAGGGGACACCTCTCCCTTGGAGCAGTACTTC. Amino acids: CASSLGDTSPLEQYF.

This clonotype appeared many times. CDR3 sequence (DNA): TGTGCCAGCAGCTTATCCGGGACAGGGGTTGATGGCTACACCTTC. Amino acids: CASSLSGTGVDGYTF. The V gene is TRBV7-8, the J gene TRBJ1-2, with 10 bases fitting TRBD1. CDR3 length: 15 residues. J lost 6 bases, V lost 2 bases, and 6 bases had no gene match. Germline V CDR1 and CDR2: SGHVS, FQNEAQ.

Ten or more counts support this clonotype. V usage is TRBV3-1 and J usage is TRBJ1-1; D ambiguous. The CDR3 totals 13 residues. Germline CDR1 and CDR2: LGHDT and YNNKEL (reference sequence). V gave up 0 bases and J gave up 6 bases, with 8 bases separating them. The DNA for the CDR3 is TGTGCCAGCAGCCAAGATCCCGATCCTGAAGCTTTCTTT. It is translated as CASSQDPDPEAFF.

This clonotype was picked up many times. The V gene is TRBV7-9, the J gene TRBJ2-1, with 7 bases aligning to TRBD1. The V gene end was trimmed by 3 bases and the J gene end by 4 bases; junction bases not matched to a gene: 6. The CDR3 loop spans 15 amino acids. Germline lookup yields CDR1 SEHNR and CDR2 FQNEAQ (reference sequence). The CDR3 here is CASSFRQGIYNEQFF. The CDR3, as DNA: TGTGCCAGCAGCTTCAGACAGGGAATATACAATGAGCAGTTCTTC.

This clonotype was recorded many times. The chain couples TRBV12-3 or TRBV12-4 to TRBJ2-3; D is unresolved. Trimming stripped 7 bases from V and 0 bases from J, with 8 bases between. There are 13 residues in the CDR3. The CDR3 sequence is CASTNHSTDTQYF. CDR3 sequence (DNA): TGTGCCAGCACCAACCATAGCACAGATACGCAGTATTTT.

The table lists this clonotype with many counts. The J gene is TRBJ2-3, the V gene TRBV3-1; TRBD1 is a possible D gene (5 bases). This CDR3 region has 16 residues. Germline CDR1 is LGHDT and CDR2 is YNNKEL (reference sequence). Between the trimmed V and J ends, which lost 2 bases and 3 bases, there was a span of 15 bases. CDR3 DNA sequence: TGTGCCAGCAGCCAACCTGGACACAAAAGGACAGATACGCAGTATTTT. Encoded protein: CASSQPGHKRTDTQYF.

As DNA, the CDR3 is TGTGCCAGCAGGACTAGAGGGGAAACTGAAGCTTTCTTT. It specifies CASRTRGETEAFF. The rearrangement uses TRBV19 and TRBJ1-1, with a possible D match to TRBD1 (5 bases). Per germline, CDR1 LNHDA and CDR2 SQIVND (reference sequence). Trimming removed 9 bases from V and 5 bases from J, with 16 bases in between. This CDR3 spans 13 amino acids.

V usage is TRBV11-3 and J usage is TRBJ2-2, with D tentatively TRBD2 (5 bases). CDR3 size: 17 residues. The V end was cut by 5 bases, the J end by 3 bases, with 19 bases between. The V gene's germline CDR1 is SGHNT and CDR2 YENEEA. The CDR3 protein is CASSPGFHKTDTGELFF. The CDR3 coding sequence is TGTGCCAGCAGCCCGGGATTCCACAAGACGGACACCGGGGAGCTGTTTTTT.

The sample holds many counts of this clonotype. The chain recombines TRBV5-6 with TRBJ1-1, with D hard to call. The CDR3 consists of 14 residues. Trimming took off 3 bases at V and 0 bases at J, with 9 bases between the two ends. Germline loops: CDR1 SGHDT, CDR2 YYEEEE. In DNA, the CDR3 is TGTGCCAGCAGCTCGACTTCCATGAACACTGAAGCTTTCTTT. It specifies CASSSTSMNTEAFF. The full variable domain, with the rest looked up from reference TRBV5-6 and TRBJ1-1, is DAGVTQSPTHLIKTRGQQVTLRCSPKSGHDTVSWYQQALGQGPQFIFQYYEEEERQRGNFPDRFSGHQFPNYSSELNVNALLLGDSALYLCASSSTSMNTEAFFGQGTRLTVV.

This clonotype was seen many times. CDR3 coding DNA: TGCAGCGTCGCCGACATGAGGGATCCCGGGGAGCTGTTTTTT. This codes for CSVADMRDPGELFF. The chain is built from TRBV29-1 and TRBJ2-2, with D maybe TRBD2 (5 bases). Germline lookup yields CDR1 SQVTM and CDR2 ANQGSEA. V was trimmed by 6 bases and J by 6 bases, leaving 17 bases between them. This CDR3 is built from 14 residues.

This chain joins TRBV29-1 and TRBJ2-7, with 9 bases identical to TRBD2. CDR3 length: 13 residues. The V gene end was trimmed by 4 bases and the J gene end by 5 bases; junction bases not matched to a gene: 6. CDR1 is SQVTM, CDR2 ANQGSEA, per germline. The CDR3 spells CSVAPSGENEQYF. CDR3 nucleotide sequence: TGCAGCGTTGCCCCTAGCGGGGAGAACGAGCAGTACTTC.

Concerning this clonotype itself: A much larger clone differs from this one at a single base, so this may be a read error. The chain joins TRBV24-1 to TRBJ2-1; a weak D match, TRBD2 (6 bases). The germline V gene encodes CDR1 KGHDR and CDR2 SFDVKD. V lost 4 bases and J 5 bases, leaving 8 bases between the germline ends. The CDR3 has 13 amino acids. CDR3 in DNA: TGTGCCACCAGTGAGGGGGGTAACAATGAGCAGTTCTTC. It yields the protein CATSEGGNNEQFF.

This clonotype was found many times. The CDR3 coding sequence is TGTGCCAGCAGCGAGGAAGACTTGAATGAGCAGTTCTTC. It yields the protein CASSEEDLNEQFF. V is TRBV9 and J is TRBJ2-1; D gene unclear. Trimming took 3 bases from V and 7 from J, leaving 11 bases between them. The germline CDR1 and CDR2 sequences are SGDLS and YYNGEE. The CDR3 loop spans 13 amino acids.